What follows are 29 T cell receptor beta chains derived from one specimen sequenced in a study of blood T cell repertoires in COVID-19 (dated by TCRdb to 2020 to 2021). Libraries came from the immunoSEQ multiplex PCR assay. TCRdb took over this immuneACCESS table, retaining in-frame rearrangements with V and J assigned. Such tables are incomplete; in checked studies, under half of the missing clones stem from an unresolved V gene, and the remainder is unexplained. For this sample there are 150,000 to 200,000 clones; approximately 80% appear just once. In total, the top ten clones hold 6.5% to 8.5% of the sample. Sequencing was done on a sample of peripheral blood. These receptors all come from a human donor with acute or convalescent COVID-19. The donor label of this sample is uncertain.

CDR3 nucleotides: TGTGCCAGCTCACCTCAACAGGGTTCGGACACTGAAGCTTTCTTT. It encodes CASSPQQGSDTEAFF. The chain joins TRBV18 to TRBJ1-1, with D possibly being TRBD1 (6 bases). V was pared by 3 bases and J by 3 bases, with 14 bases between. Germline CDR1 KGHSH, CDR2 LQKENI. The CDR3 has 15 residues.

In its sample, this clone was seen a few times. The chain carries TRBV2 and TRBJ1-5; 9 nucleotides agree with TRBD1. This CDR3 is built from 14 residues. Losses at the gene ends were 6 bases for V and 5 bases for J; bases not matched to a gene: 5. Germline CDR1 SNHLY, CDR2 FYNNEI. The CDR3 spells CASSGQGSDQPQHF. For the CDR3, the DNA is TGTGCCAGCAGCGGACAGGGGTCCGATCAGCCCCAGCATTTT.

This chain uses TRBV24-1 with TRBJ2-2, with D possibly TRBD1 on 6 matching bases. The CDR3 spans 14 residues. CDR1 KGHDR and CDR2 SFDVKD come from the germline V gene. Trimming removed 6 bases from V and 3 bases from J, with 10 bases in between. Here the CDR3 reads CATSRDTDTGELFF. In nucleotides, the CDR3 is TGTGCCACCAGTAGGGACACTGACACCGGGGAGCTGTTTTTT.

The table lists this clone with a few counts. The V and J genes are TRBV5-1 and TRBJ2-1, with 11 bases lining up with TRBD2. The CDR3 sequence is 18 residues long. Germline CDR1 and CDR2: SGHRS and YFSETQ. Losses at the gene ends were 5 bases for V and 0 bases for J; bases not matched to a gene: 10. CDR3 sequence: CASRHVAGGPSSYNEQFF. CDR3 bases: TGCGCCAGCAGACACGTAGCGGGAGGGCCGAGCTCCTACAATGAGCAGTTCTTC.

The rearrangement links TRBV2 to TRBJ2-4, with 12 bases that match TRBD2. This CDR3 comprises 14 residues. Germline V gene lookup returns CDR1 SNHLY and CDR2 FYNNEI. V lost 4 bases, J lost 7 bases, and 2 bases stayed unmatched. CDR3 DNA: TGTGCCAGCAGTGGACTAGCGGGAGAGAACATTCAGTACTTC. Translation: CASSGLAGENIQYF. The variable domain in full, with the rest retrieved from reference TRBV2 and TRBJ2-4, is EPEVTQTPSHQVTQMGQEVILRCVPISNHLYFYWYRQILGQKVEFLVSFYNNEISEKSEIFDDQFSVERPDGSNFTLKIRSTKLEDSAMYFCASSGLAGENIQYFGAGTRLSVL.

This chain connects TRBV13 to TRBJ2-7, with 8 nucleotides matching TRBD2. After removal of 6 bases from V and 6 bases from J, the junction contained 4 bases not matched to a gene. The CDR3 has 12 amino acids. Germline V gene sequence: CDR1 PRHDT, CDR2 FYEKMQ (reference sequence). In DNA form, the CDR3 reads TGTGCCAGCAGTCGGGGGGGAGGCGAGCAGTACTTC. Translation: CASSRGGGEQYF.

The V and J genes are TRBV9 and TRBJ2-1, with 10 bases that match TRBD2. The CDR3 is made up of 16 amino acids. Unmatched junction bases numbered 7, after V lost 4 bases and J lost 3 bases. Per the germline V gene, CDR1 is SGDLS and CDR2 is YYNGEE. The CDR3 spells CASSRTSGFLYNEQFF. The DNA of the CDR3 is TGTGCCAGCAGCCGGACTAGCGGATTCCTCTACAATGAGCAGTTCTTC. The full variable domain, in which reference TRBV9 and TRBJ2-1 provide the parts outside the CDR3, is DSGVTQTPKHLITATGQRVTLRCSPRSGDLSVYWYQQSLDQGLQFLIQYYNGEERAKGNILERFSAQQFPDLHSELNLSSLELGDSALYFCASSRTSGFLYNEQFFGPGTRLTVL.

The chain links TRBV27 to TRBJ2-5, with 7 positions matching TRBD2. The CDR3 totals 15 residues. Germline assignment: CDR1 MNHEY and CDR2 SMNVEV (reference sequence). The V gene end was trimmed by 5 bases and the J gene end by 4 bases; junction bases not matched to a gene: 10. The DNA for the CDR3 is TGTGCCAGCAGTGGGGACTACCCGGGACGAGAGACCCAGTACTTC. This translates into CASSGDYPGRETQYF.

The gene calls are TRBV4-1 and TRBJ2-7; 10 bases fit TRBD2. The CDR3 has 15 residues. CDR1 and CDR2 (germline): MGHRA, YSYEKL. The junction had 6 bases not matched to a gene; V was cut back by 3 bases and J by 4 bases. CDR3 nucleotide sequence: TGCGCCAGCAGCCAGGCCGGGACTAGCGCATACGAGCAGTACTTC. This sequence encodes CASSQAGTSAYEQYF.

V usage is TRBV11-2 and J usage is TRBJ1-3, with TRBD1 as a possible D gene (5 bases). The V end lost 3 bases, the J end lost 10 bases, and 7 bases lay between the germline ends. Germline assignment: CDR1 SGHAT and CDR2 FQNNGV. The CDR3 runs to 11 residues. Here the CDR3 reads CASSFGGTIYF. DNA of the CDR3: TGTGCCAGCAGCTTCGGGGGGACCATATATTTT.

This clone appeared a single time. The chain is built from TRBV5-6 and TRBJ2-7; 13 nucleotides match TRBD2. The V gene's germline CDR1 is SGHDT and CDR2 YYEEEE. With 4 bases clipped from V and 1 base from J, the junction kept 2 bases outside the gene matches. This CDR3 spans 15 amino acids. Written as DNA, the CDR3 is TGTGCCAGCAGCCGACTAGCGGGAGGATCCTACGAGCAGTACTTC. Encoded protein: CASSRLAGGSYEQYF.

This clone is a singleton in its sample. The CDR3 reads CASRPYQMGGTNEKLFF. In DNA form, the CDR3 reads TGTGCCAGCCGGCCATATCAAATGGGAGGCACTAATGAAAAACTGTTTTTT. The J gene is TRBJ1-4, the V gene TRBV27; D ambiguous. CDR1 is MNHEY, CDR2 SMNVEV, per germline (reference sequence). There are 17 residues in the CDR3. The V end lost 8 bases, the J end lost 2 bases, and 21 bases lay between the germline ends. Full variable domain (missing parts from reference TRBV27 and TRBJ1-4): EAQVTQNPRYLITVTGKKLTVTCSQNMNHEYMSWYRQDPGLGLRQIYYSMNVEVTDKGDVPEGYKVSRKEKRNFPLILESPSPNQTSLYFCASRPYQMGGTNEKLFFGSGTQLSVL.

The chain joins TRBV7-7 to TRBJ2-1, with D perhaps TRBD2 (5 bases). The CDR3 is 13 residues long. Trimming took 4 bases from V and 6 from J, leaving 10 bases between them. Germline V CDR1 and CDR2: SSHAT, FNYEAQ (reference sequence). The CDR3, as DNA: TGTGCCAGCAGCTCAACTAGGAGCAATGAGCAGTTCTTC. It yields the protein CASSSTRSNEQFF.

The J gene is TRBJ2-1, the V gene TRBV5-1; 12 nucleotides align to TRBD2. V lost 5 bases and J lost 9; bases outside the gene matches: 9. The CDR3 covers 15 residues. Germline assignment: CDR1 SGHRS and CDR2 YFSETQ. DNA of the CDR3: TGCGCCAGCAGGGAGACTAGCGGGGGTTTAGGTGAGCAGTTCTTC. Its protein is CASRETSGGLGEQFF.

As DNA, the CDR3 is TGCAGCGTTGAAAGAGAAGGGAGCTACGAGCAGTACTTC. It is translated as CSVEREGSYEQYF. The rearrangement uses TRBV29-1 and TRBJ2-7; a weak D match, TRBD2 (5 bases). The CDR3 length is 13 residues. The V end was cut by 2 bases, the J end by 3 bases, with 11 bases between. Germline V CDR1 and CDR2: SQVTM, ANQGSEA.

This rearrangement joins TRBV28 to TRBJ1-2; D not certain. CDR3 length: 15 residues. Germline CDR1 reads MDHEN; CDR2 reads SYDVKM. Trimming stripped 5 bases from V and 7 bases from J, with 20 bases between. This chain's CDR3 is CASSLSPSSGIGYTF. For the CDR3, the DNA is TGTGCCAGCAGTCTTTCCCCGTCTAGCGGAATTGGCTACACCTTC.

Only a few counts were recorded for this clone. The rearrangement links TRBV27 to TRBJ1-6; 7 nucleotides match TRBD1. Trimming at V came to 2 bases and at J to 7 bases, leaving 8 bases not matched to a gene. CDR1 MNHEY and CDR2 SMNVEV come from the germline V gene (reference sequence). The CDR3 consists of 16 residues. The CDR3, as DNA: TGTGCCAGCAGTTTAGCTCCGGACAGGAGAAATTCACCCCTCCACTTT. This gives the protein CASSLAPDRRNSPLHF.

J is TRBJ2-5 and V is TRBV5-4; 14 positions match TRBD2. In germline, CDR1 is SGHNT, CDR2 YYREEE (reference sequence). Trimming cost V 10 bases and J 0 bases; bases outside gene matches: 5. This CDR3 has 15 residues. The chain's CDR3 is CAATGLAGDQETQYF. The CDR3 DNA reads TGTGCCGCCACGGGACTAGCGGGGGACCAAGAGACCCAGTACTTC.

This clone was seen a single time. This rearrangement joins TRBV7-2 to TRBJ2-5; 9 nucleotides match TRBD2. The CDR3 has 15 residues. The V gene end was trimmed by 4 bases and the J gene end by 4 bases; junction bases not matched to a gene: 7. Germline V gene sequence: CDR1 SGHTA, CDR2 FQGNSA. The CDR3 here is CASSSRIAGVETQYF. CDR3 DNA sequence: TGTGCCAGCAGCTCCCGGATAGCGGGAGTAGAGACCCAGTACTTC. Full variable domain (outside the CDR3, taken from reference TRBV7-2 and TRBJ2-5): GAGVSQSPSNKVTEKGKDVELRCDPISGHTALYWYRQSLGQGLEFLIYFQGNSAPDKSGLPSDRFSAERTGGSVSTLTIQRTQQEDSAVYLCASSSRIAGVETQYFGPGTRLLVL.

The V and J genes are TRBV30 and TRBJ2-7, with D possibly being TRBD2 (6 bases). This CDR3 region has 16 residues. The germline V gene has CDR1 GTSNPN and CDR2 SVGIG (reference sequence). The germline V and J ends were trimmed by 0 bases and 5 bases, with 20 bases remaining between them. CDR3 nucleotides: TGTGCCTGGAGTGTTTATCGGGCCGGCGGGGACCACGAGCAGTACTTC. Translated: CAWSVYRAGGDHEQYF.

The J gene is TRBJ1-2, the V gene TRBV10-3; D is perhaps TRBD1 (5 bases). Between the trimmed V and J ends, which lost 0 bases and 8 bases, there was a span of 22 bases. This CDR3 spans 17 amino acids. From germline, CDR1 is ENHRY and CDR2 SYGVKD. The DNA of the CDR3 is TGTGCCATCAGTGAGTCGTTGGCAGCAATTCCTCGACAGGGCTACACCTTC. It is translated as CAISESLAAIPRQGYTF.

V and J are TRBV5-1 and TRBJ2-2; TRBD2 agrees at 10 bases. The CDR3 length is 16 residues. The V segment lost 0 bases and the J segment 5 bases; nucleotides outside the gene matches: 4. Germline loops: CDR1 SGHRS, CDR2 YFSETQ. The DNA for the CDR3 is TGCGCCAGCAGCTTGGACGGACTAGCGGCTACCGGGGAGCTGTTTTTT. This translates into CASSLDGLAATGELFF. Variable domain in full (rest from reference TRBV5-1 and TRBJ2-2): KAGVTQTPRYLIKTRGQQVTLSCSPISGHRSVSWYQQTPGQGLQFLFEYFSETQRNKGNFPGRFSGRQFSNSRSEMNVSTLELGDSALYLCASSLDGLAATGELFFGEGSRLTVL.

The table lists this clone with many counts. The chain is built from TRBV27 and TRBJ1-2; 9 positions agree with TRBD1. The CDR3 contains 13 residues. With 6 bases clipped from V and 3 bases from J, the junction kept 2 bases outside the gene matches. In germline, CDR1 is MNHEY, CDR2 SMNVEV (reference sequence). The CDR3 here is CASRTGGDYGYTF. The CDR3 DNA reads as TGTGCCAGCAGGACAGGGGGGGACTATGGCTACACCTTC.

V and J are TRBV24-1 and TRBJ2-7, with 8 bases fitting TRBD1. The CDR3 totals 15 residues. V lost 6 bases and J lost 1; bases outside the gene matches: 7. Germline loops: CDR1 KGHDR, CDR2 SFDVKD. CDR3 sequence reads: CATSIWDRLSYEQYF. The CDR3 DNA follows: TGTGCCACCAGTATCTGGGACAGGCTATCCTACGAGCAGTACTTC.

The chain uses TRBV5-1 and TRBJ2-1; TRBD2 agrees at 10 bases. Per the germline V gene, CDR1 is SGHRS and CDR2 is YFSETQ. CDR3 length: 16 amino acids. J gave up 12 bases and V 0 bases, and 12 bases lay outside the gene matches. The chain's CDR3 is CASSLARGLAGERQFF. DNA of the CDR3: TGCGCCAGCAGCTTGGCCCGCGGGCTAGCGGGAGAGAGGCAGTTCTTC.

V gene TRBV7-2 combines with J gene TRBJ2-2; 8 bases match TRBD2. The CDR3 runs 16 residues. In germline, CDR1 is SGHTA, CDR2 FQGNSA. The ends lost 2 bases at V and 5 bases at J; junction bases unmatched: 7. CDR3 coding DNA: TGTGCCAGCAGCTTACTGAGCGGGAGCGGGACCGGGGAGCTGTTTTTT. It codes for CASSLLSGSGTGELFF.

With respect to this clone: This same CDR3 is encoded by further DNA sequences in the sample. The chain combines TRBV5-1 with TRBJ2-3; 7 bases are shared with TRBD1. Germline CDR1 and CDR2: SGHRS and YFSETQ. This CDR3 contains 15 residues. V lost 0 bases and J lost 3; bases outside the gene matches: 4. This CDR3 is CASSLGDRETDTQYF. The DNA for the CDR3 is TGCGCCAGCAGCTTGGGTGACAGGGAGACAGATACGCAGTATTTT.

This rearrangement joins TRBV2 to TRBJ1-6; D gene unclear. Trimming shortened V by 10 bases and J by 7 bases, and 20 bases separated the two germline ends. Per germline, CDR1 SNHLY and CDR2 FYNNEI. The CDR3 covers 15 residues. This CDR3 is CATRVGVNYNSPLHF. For the CDR3, the DNA is TGTGCCACCCGGGTTGGAGTTAATTACAATTCACCCCTCCACTTT.

The rearrangement uses TRBV18 and TRBJ1-2; 7 bases fit TRBD1. There are 15 residues in the CDR3. CDR1 is KGHSH, CDR2 LQKENI, per germline. Unmatched junction bases numbered 6, after V lost 3 bases and J lost 2 bases. CDR3 sequence reads: CASSPPTGKNYGYTF. The CDR3 DNA reads TGTGCCAGCTCACCGCCGACAGGGAAGAACTATGGCTACACCTTC.